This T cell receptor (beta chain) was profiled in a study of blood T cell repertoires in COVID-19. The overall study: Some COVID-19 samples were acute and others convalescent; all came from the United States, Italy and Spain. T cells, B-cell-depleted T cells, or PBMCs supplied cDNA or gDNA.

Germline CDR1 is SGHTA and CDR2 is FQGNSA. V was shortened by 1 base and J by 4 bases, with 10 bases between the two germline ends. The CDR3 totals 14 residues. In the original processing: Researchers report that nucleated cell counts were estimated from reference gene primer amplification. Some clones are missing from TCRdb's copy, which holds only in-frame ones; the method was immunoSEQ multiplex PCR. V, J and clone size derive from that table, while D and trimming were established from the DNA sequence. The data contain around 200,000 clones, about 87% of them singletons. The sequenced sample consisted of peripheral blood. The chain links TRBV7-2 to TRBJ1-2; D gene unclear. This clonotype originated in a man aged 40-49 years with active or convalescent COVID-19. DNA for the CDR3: TGTGCCAGCAGCTTAGAACCCCGGAGCTATGGCTACACCTTC. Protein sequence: CASSLEPRSYGYTF.